This T cell receptor beta chain was obtained from a study of vaccination and CD4 T cells after COVID-19. Sequencing of the DNA from cultured CD4+ T cells was carried out with the Oncomine TCR Beta short-read assay. Using its own MiXCR run on the PCR reads, TCRdb lists one record per CDR3 protein. The sample contains under 20,000 distinct CDR3 sequences, around 40% of which appear only once. This clonotype was recorded only once. Its cognate antigen is unknown. The time point was: late sampling 161 to 241 days after vaccination in three convalescent patients. This sample's treatment: approximately 10-day PBMC culture with coronavirus spike peptide pools or control peptides (ViraFEST assay). About 1.9 million PBMCs went into each well for culture with approximately 9.4 IU/ml IL-2 and around 10 ug/ml peptide pools. CDR1 is MGHRA and CDR2 is YSYEKL in the germline V gene. The CDR3 contains 16 residues. V shed 4 bases, J shed 0 bases, and the junction held 2 bases outside the gene matches.

Material: CD4+ T cells from blood, cultured in vitro, obtained about 7 months after SARS-CoV-2 vaccination. This TCR was sampled from a human donor who had recovered from COVID-19. V usage is TRBV4-1 and J usage is TRBJ2-7, with TRBD2 matching over 14 bases. The chain's CDR3 is CASSPGLAGVSYEQYF. The CDR3 nucleotides read TGCGCCAGCAGCCCGGGACTAGCGGGAGTCTCCTACGAGCAGTACTTC.